A single sample is the source of the 4 T cell receptor beta chains below, sequenced in a study of CD8 T cells in Susac syndrome. It was with random hexamers that about 0.45 to 1 ug RNA was reverse transcribed. TCRdb redid the calling of the immunoSEQ multiplex PCR reads with MiXCR, one entry per CDR3 protein. The table includes roughly 140,000 distinct CDR3 sequences, approximately 95% detected once. The sequenced material came from CD4+ T cells from PBMCs. The receptors derive from a human donor with Susac syndrome.

The V gene is TRBV13, the J gene TRBJ2-1, with a weak D call TRBD2 (5 bases). V gave up 9 bases and J gave up 8 bases, with 5 bases separating them. The CDR3 is made up of 9 amino acids. The germline gives CDR1 PRHDT, CDR2 FYEKMQ (reference sequence). CDR3 nucleotide sequence: TGTGCCAGAGCGGATGAGCAGTTCTTC. Protein: CARADEQFF.

This chain joins TRBV5-1 and TRBJ2-5, with 10 bases identical to TRBD2. Trimming took 5 bases from V and 5 from J; bases not matched to a gene: 6. The CDR3 is 14 amino acids. Germline V lookup: CDR1 SGHRS, CDR2 YFSETQ. The CDR3 spells CASSTSGVRETQYF. DNA for the CDR3: TGCGCCAGCAGTACTAGCGGGGTCCGGGAGACCCAGTACTTC.

This chain connects TRBV4-1 to TRBJ1-2, with a tentative D call TRBD1 (6 bases). The CDR3 spans 15 residues. The V and J ends lost 4 bases and 5 bases respectively, with 17 bases between them. The germline gives CDR1 MGHRA, CDR2 YSYEKL. The CDR3 DNA is TGCGCCAGCAGCCCTTGGGGGCAGGGACCATATGGCTACACCTTC. Amino acid sequence: CASSPWGQGPYGYTF.

This chain uses TRBV29-1 with TRBJ1-5; TRBD1 might be the D (5 bases). Trimming took off 7 bases at V and 5 bases at J, with 15 bases between the two ends. The CDR3 length is 13 residues. The germline gives CDR1 SQVTM, CDR2 ANQGSEA. As DNA, the CDR3 is TGCAGCGCTTCAAGCACGGGGGATCAGCCCCAGCATTTT. It codes for CSASSTGDQPQHF.